The 16 T cell receptor beta chains below all came from one sample that was sequenced in a study of shared clonotypes between healthy human individuals. TCRdb's table, derived via immunoSEQ multiplex PCR, lists solely in-frame clones and lacks some. The table lists 2 million to 2.5 million clones, 85% to 95% of them singletons. The sequencing input was naive CD4+ T cells from PBMCs. Sample subset: CD45RA+ positively selected. The receptors here all came from a man between 18 and 35 years old in good health. Some clones in this sample may be carry-over from other donors' samples.

This chain links TRBV14 with TRBJ2-7; D gene uncertain. CDR1 and CDR2 from the germline V gene are SGHDN and FVKESK. Trimming left V 4 bases short and J 2 bases short, with 15 bases between. CDR3 length equals 15 residues. The CDR3 sequence is CASSPYLNGAYEQYF. The DNA of the CDR3 is TGTGCCAGCAGCCCCTACTTAAACGGCGCCTACGAGCAGTACTTC.

The V call is TRBV5-1, the J call TRBJ2-5; the D gene could be TRBD1 or TRBD2 (5 bases each). Gene TRBJ2-7 matches the end of the DNA better, so the J call may be wrong. Per the germline V gene, CDR1 is SGHRS and CDR2 is YFSETQ. CDR3 length: 13 residues. The CDR3 sequence: CASSLAGPYEQYF. The CDR3 region has the DNA TGCGCCAGCAGCTTGGCGGGGCCCTACGAGCAGTACTTC.

The gene calls are TRBV30 and TRBJ1-2; D not certain. This CDR3 has 14 amino acids. Germline values: CDR1 GTSNPN, CDR2 SVGIG (reference sequence). V lost 4 bases, J lost 6 bases, and 18 bases lay in between. The CDR3 here is CAWNHLPAQDGYTF. The CDR3 DNA follows: TGTGCCTGGAACCACCTCCCGGCACAAGATGGCTACACCTTC.

For the CDR3, the DNA is TGTGCCAGCGGGACTAGCGGATACTCCTACGAGCAGTACTTC. Translated: CASGTSGYSYEQYF. The chain recombines TRBV28 with TRBJ2-7, with 11 bases fitting TRBD2. V lost 8 bases, J lost 0 bases, and 3 bases stayed unmatched. The CDR3 loop spans 14 amino acids. Germline lookup yields CDR1 MDHEN and CDR2 SYDVKM.

This sequence joins TRBV4-3 and TRBJ2-5, with 8 bases that match TRBD2. The V gene's germline CDR1 is LGHNA and CDR2 YSLEER. The trim removed 4 bases at V and 11 bases at J, leaving 3 bases unmatched. The CDR3 loop spans 11 amino acids. CDR3 sequence: CASSLGREQYF. The CDR3 coding sequence is TGCGCCAGCAGCCTCGGGAGGGAGCAGTACTTC.

The rearrangement links TRBV6-1 to TRBJ2-7, with 10 positions matching TRBD1. The CDR3 has 15 amino acids. Per germline, CDR1 MNHNS and CDR2 SASEGT. The V segment lost 4 bases and the J segment 5 bases; nucleotides outside the gene matches: 8. DNA for the CDR3: TGTGCCAGCAGTGTCCCGGGACAGGGGTACCACGAGCAGTACTTC. It yields the protein CASSVPGQGYHEQYF.

Points on this clone: This sample includes further DNA sequences coding for the same CDR3. The chain has TRBV30 and TRBJ1-2; D is possibly TRBD1 (5 bases). CDR1 GTSNPN and CDR2 SVGIG come from the germline V gene (reference sequence). Trimming stripped 0 bases from V and 7 bases from J, with 9 bases between. The CDR3 runs 12 residues. CDR3 sequence (DNA): TGTGCCTGGAGTGTGGGTGGGGGTGGCTACACCTTC. Translated: CAWSVGGGGYTF.

Only one count was recorded for this clone. The chain links TRBV4-2 to TRBJ2-3, with 8 bases identical to TRBD1. V shed 0 bases, J shed 0 bases, and the junction held 11 bases outside the gene matches. The CDR3 covers 19 residues. Germline values: CDR1 LGHNA, CDR2 YNFKEQ. CDR3 in DNA: TGTGCCAGCAGCCAAGATAGCTTCCAGGGGGCGCCTAGCACAGATACGCAGTATTTT. Protein sequence: CASSQDSFQGAPSTDTQYF.

The V and J genes are TRBV21-1 and TRBJ2-7; TRBD1 is taken as the D call from the table, unchecked against the DNA. TRBV21-1 is classified as a pseudogene. This CDR3 comprises 14 residues. In nucleotides, the CDR3 is TGTGCCAGCAGCAAATATCACAGAGCCTACGAGCAGTACTTC. Translation gives CASSKYHRAYEQYF.

The rearrangement joins TRBV7-3 to TRBJ1-1, with D unresolved. This CDR3 has 13 residues. The V end was cut by 5 bases, the J end by 1 base, with 8 bases between. Germline V gene lookup returns CDR1 SGHTA and CDR2 FQGTGA. CDR3: CASSPPGNTEAFF. DNA of the CDR3: TGTGCCAGCAGCCCACCGGGGAACACTGAAGCTTTCTTT.

This chain connects TRBV5-4 to TRBJ2-5; 8 bases are a match to TRBD1. This CDR3 has 14 amino acids. V shed 3 bases, J shed 5 bases, and the junction held 6 bases outside the gene matches. Germline V gives CDR1 SGHNT, CDR2 YYREEE (reference sequence). This chain's CDR3 is CASSWTGLRETQYF. CDR3 in DNA: TGTGCCAGCAGCTGGACAGGGTTGAGGGAGACCCAGTACTTC.

The chain combines TRBV4-2 with TRBJ2-5; D is unresolved. This CDR3 contains 13 residues. Germline V gene lookup returns CDR1 LGHNA and CDR2 YNFKEQ. The V and J ends lost 1 base and 5 bases respectively, with 8 bases between them. In nucleotides, the CDR3 is TGTGCCAGCAGCCAAGGGCGGCCCGAGACCCAGTACTTC. It yields the protein CASSQGRPETQYF.

The chain uses TRBV28 and TRBJ1-2, with 7 nucleotides matching TRBD1. Germline CDR1 is MDHEN and CDR2 is SYDVKM. The CDR3 sequence is 14 residues long. J lost 6 bases, V lost 5 bases, and 9 bases had no gene match. The CDR3 region is CASSILDRVHGYTF. As DNA, the CDR3 is TGTGCCAGCAGTATACTAGACAGGGTCCATGGCTACACCTTC.

This clone was found once. V and J are TRBV28 and TRBJ1-2, with 10 bases fitting TRBD1. CDR1 is MDHEN, CDR2 SYDVKM, per germline. This CDR3 is 15 amino acids long. V gave up 1 base and J gave up 4 bases; unmatched junction bases: 3. The CDR3 loop reads CASSLSRTGGYGYTF. CDR3 sequence (DNA): TGTGCCAGCAGTTTATCCCGGACAGGGGGCTATGGCTACACCTTC.

The rearrangement joins TRBV10-3 to TRBJ2-3, with 9 bases fitting TRBD2. Germline loops: CDR1 ENHRY, CDR2 SYGVKD. CDR3 length: 15 amino acids. J was trimmed by 0 bases and V by 6 bases; bases with no gene match: 4. CDR3 loop: CAIRKTSGSTDTQYF. The CDR3 bases are TGTGCCATCAGGAAGACTAGCGGCAGCACAGATACGCAGTATTTT.

V is TRBV5-1 and J is TRBJ2-1, with TRBD1 identical over 7 bases. This CDR3 contains 16 residues. V gave up 0 bases and J gave up 6 bases; unmatched junction bases: 9. CDR1 is SGHRS, CDR2 YFSETQ, per germline. The DNA for the CDR3 is TGCGCCAGCAGCTTGGACCAGGGGGTTCTGTTCAATGAGCAGTTCTTC. Translation gives CASSLDQGVLFNEQFF.